This T cell receptor beta chain was sequenced in a study of T cells in Graves' hyperthyroidism and ophthalmopathy. The CDR3 regions of TCR beta were amplified from RNA transcripts. With the HTBI primer set, the TCR CDR3 went through a first round of RT-PCR. Via MiXCR, TCRdb re-called the multiplex PCR reads, giving one row per CDR3 protein. Altogether around 600,000 distinct CDR3 sequences are present, more than 13% being singletons, with the ten largest covering over 6%. The sequence derives from a woman aged 18-29 years with Graves' ophthalmopathy. Sequences were obtained from blood.

This CDR3 reads CASSPWAGLTSYNEQFF. The CDR3 nucleotides read TGTGCCAGCAGCCCATGGGCTGGGCTCACCTCCTACAATGAGCAGTTCTTC. The chain links TRBV14 to TRBJ2-1, with no clear D. Germline V gene lookup returns CDR1 SGHDN and CDR2 FVKESK. V dropped 4 bases and J dropped 0 bases, with 16 bases sitting between them. This CDR3 region has 17 residues.